The 19 T cell receptor beta chains below all came from one sample that was sequenced in a study of blood T cell repertoires in COVID-19. Some clones are missing from TCRdb's copy, which holds only in-frame ones; the method was immunoSEQ multiplex PCR. The sample lists 200,000 to 250,000 clones, approximately 85% occurring once. The sequenced sample consisted of peripheral blood. All receptors derive from a woman in her sixties or seventies with COVID-19, enrolled during active disease.

The chain joins TRBV24-1 to TRBJ2-1; TRBD2 matches at 13 bases. J lost 6 bases, V lost 5 bases, and 12 bases had no gene match. The CDR3 runs to 18 residues. The germline gives CDR1 KGHDR, CDR2 SFDVKD. CDR3 coding DNA: TGTGCCACCAGTGGTACCGGACTAGCGGGAGAGCCTGGCAATGAGCAGTTCTTC. The encoded protein is CATSGTGLAGEPGNEQFF.

This clone occurred once. The chain has TRBV9 and TRBJ2-3; possibly TRBD2 for D (6 bases). Germline V lookup: CDR1 SGDLS, CDR2 YYNGEE. Trimming shortened V by 0 bases and J by 1 base, and 15 bases separated the two germline ends. There are 17 residues in the CDR3. The CDR3 loop reads CASSVAPPGLGTDTQYF. The CDR3, as DNA: TGTGCCAGCAGCGTAGCCCCTCCGGGACTGGGCACAGATACGCAGTATTTT.

In this sample, this clone turned up once. This chain uses TRBV7-3 with TRBJ2-1, with 8 positions matching TRBD1. This CDR3 spans 15 amino acids. After removal of 5 bases from V and 9 bases from J, the junction contained 12 bases not matched to a gene. In germline, CDR1 is SGHTA, CDR2 FQGTGA. CDR3 DNA sequence: TGTGCCAGCAGCCAAACAGGGGGTCAGCACGGTGAGCAGTTCTTC. It specifies CASSQTGGQHGEQFF.

The chain combines TRBV9 with TRBJ1-5, with TRBD1 matching over 8 bases. Trimming at V came to 2 bases and at J to 2 bases, leaving 6 bases not matched to a gene. The CDR3 totals 16 residues. Germline CDR1 and CDR2: SGDLS and YYNGEE. The DNA of the CDR3 is TGTGCCAGCAGCGTCGGACAGGGTGGGCGCAATCAGCCCCAGCATTTT. Translation: CASSVGQGGRNQPQHF.

The CDR3 protein is CASRGIGTATQPQHF. The CDR3 DNA reads TGTGCCAGCAGGGGGATAGGGACTGCAACTCAGCCCCAGCATTTT. The V and J genes are TRBV2 and TRBJ1-5, with a weak D call TRBD1 (5 bases). CDR1 is SNHLY and CDR2 is FYNNEI in the germline V gene. The CDR3 loop spans 15 amino acids. Trimming removed 6 bases from V and 6 bases from J, with 18 bases in between.

V gene TRBV29-1 combines with J gene TRBJ1-2, with D tentatively TRBD1 (6 bases). The V and J ends lost 3 bases and 3 bases respectively, with 14 bases between them. Germline V CDR1 and CDR2: SQVTM, ANQGSEA. This CDR3 contains 14 residues. The CDR3 DNA is TGCAGCGTTGAGGCAGGGGCCGCAGACTATGGCTACACCTTC. Translation gives CSVEAGAADYGYTF.

This clone showed up just a few times. The V and J genes are TRBV4-2 and TRBJ1-2; weak D call: TRBD1 (6 bases). Trimming left V 3 bases short and J 4 bases short, with 18 bases between. Germline V gene data show CDR1 as LGHNA and CDR2 as YNFKEQ. The CDR3 totals 16 residues. The CDR3 loop is CASSQVRQDSGYGYTF. The CDR3 coding sequence is TGTGCCAGCAGCCAGGTTCGACAGGACAGCGGCTATGGCTACACCTTC.

The chain joins TRBV4-3 to TRBJ1-5; no clear D gene. The germline CDR1 and CDR2 sequences are LGHNA and YSLEER. V was clipped by 3 bases and J by 5 bases, with 8 bases between them. This CDR3 is 13 amino acids long. In DNA, the CDR3 is TGCGCCAGCAGCCAGGCCCTAGATCAGCCCCAGCATTTT. Translated, it gives CASSQALDQPQHF.

V and J are TRBV15 and TRBJ1-5; D is uncertain. Trimming removed 0 bases at V and 5 bases at J, with 5 bases between. From germline, CDR1 is LNHNV and CDR2 YYDKDF (reference sequence). This CDR3 has 13 amino acids. The chain's CDR3 is CATSRERDQPQHF. The CDR3 DNA reads TGTGCCACCAGCAGAGAGAGGGATCAGCCCCAGCATTTT.

V gene TRBV11-3 combines with J gene TRBJ1-3; weak D call: TRBD1 (6 bases). Trimming removed 3 bases from V and 0 bases from J, with 9 bases in between. Germline V gene sequence: CDR1 SGHNT, CDR2 YENEEA. The CDR3 has 15 amino acids. In nucleotides, the CDR3 is TGTGCCAGCAGCTTTGGGGGCAACTCTGGAAACACCATATATTTT. Translating gives CASSFGGNSGNTIYF. Full variable domain (outside the CDR3, taken from reference TRBV11-3 and TRBJ1-3): EAGVVQSPRYKIIEKKQPVAFWCNPISGHNTLYWYLQNLGQGPELLIRYENEEAVDDSQLPKDRFSAERLKGVDSTLKIQPAELGDSAVYLCASSFGGNSGNTIYFGEGSWLTVV.

This rearrangement joins TRBV6-2 or TRBV6-3 to TRBJ1-5, with D possibly being TRBD1 (6 bases). The CDR3 consists of 17 residues. Germline CDR1 MNHEY, CDR2 SVGEGT. V was pared by 6 bases and J by 1 base, with 19 bases between. The chain's CDR3 is CASSPTRTDKSNQPQHF. In nucleotides, the CDR3 is TGTGCCAGCAGCCCGACCCGGACAGACAAGAGCAATCAGCCCCAGCATTTT.

The V and J genes are TRBV2 and TRBJ2-1, with TRBD2 matching over 12 bases. The J segment lost 4 bases and the V segment lost 7 bases, leaving 5 bases of the junction unmatched. The length of the CDR3 is 15 residues. CDR1 is SNHLY and CDR2 is FYNNEI in the germline V gene. CDR3 DNA sequence: TGTGCCAGCACCCGGACTAGCGGGGAATACAATGAGCAGTTCTTC. It specifies CASTRTSGEYNEQFF.

The gene calls are TRBV12-3 or TRBV12-4 and TRBJ2-7, with a weak D call TRBD2 (5 bases). The CDR3 totals 13 residues. V gave up 2 bases and J gave up 6 bases, with 11 bases separating them. CDR3 protein: CASSLSGSGEQYF. The CDR3 nucleotides are TGTGCCAGCAGTTTAAGTGGGAGCGGCGAGCAGTACTTC.

The rearrangement joins TRBV27 to TRBJ2-5; unclear D gene. The V end was cut by 8 bases, the J end by 0 bases, with 10 bases between. Germline assignment: CDR1 MNHEY and CDR2 SMNVEV (reference sequence). The CDR3 has 13 residues. In DNA, the CDR3 is TGTGCCAGCCGCGCAGCGTACCAAGAGACCCAGTACTTC. Translation: CASRAAYQETQYF.

V is TRBV5-1 and J is TRBJ1-2; TRBD1 aligns across 7 bases. The CDR3 sequence is 13 residues long. The V and J ends lost 6 bases and 7 bases, in that order; junction bases with no gene match: 9. Germline V CDR1 and CDR2: SGHRS, YFSETQ. The CDR3 sequence is CASNDREKAGYTF. The CDR3, as DNA: TGCGCCAGCAACGACAGGGAGAAGGCTGGCTACACCTTC.

V is TRBV9 and J is TRBJ2-3, with 9 bases identical to TRBD2. The germline CDR1 and CDR2 sequences are SGDLS and YYNGEE. CDR3 length equals 15 residues. The V and J ends lost 0 bases and 6 bases, in that order; junction bases with no gene match: 5. CDR3 amino acids: CASSVGSGRWDTQYF. The CDR3 region has the DNA TGTGCCAGCAGCGTAGGGAGCGGGAGGTGGGATACGCAGTATTTT.

The chain recombines TRBV24-1 with TRBJ2-5, with D possibly matching TRBD1 (6 bases). The length of the CDR3 is 15 residues. The germline gives CDR1 KGHDR, CDR2 SFDVKD. V lost 0 bases to trimming and J lost 5 bases, with 12 bases between them. CDR3 coding DNA: TGTGCCACCAGTGATTTGAGGGCAGGGGTCGAGACCCAGTACTTC. Residues: CATSDLRAGVETQYF.

The chain carries TRBV7-2 and TRBJ2-7, with 9 bases lining up with TRBD2. Germline CDR1 SGHTA, CDR2 FQGNSA. V lost 5 bases to trimming and J lost 4 bases; unmatched junction nucleotides: 12. The CDR3 runs to 16 residues. CDR3 amino acids: CASSGGLAGSVYEQYF. The CDR3 DNA follows: TGTGCCAGCAGCGGCGGGCTAGCGGGAAGCGTATACGAGCAGTACTTC.

The chain links TRBV25-1 to TRBJ2-1, with 10 bases that match TRBD2. CDR3 length: 16 residues. Germline V lookup: CDR1 MGHDK, CDR2 SYGVNS. The V segment lost 3 bases and the J segment 1 base; nucleotides outside the gene matches: 3. DNA of the CDR3: TGTGCCAGCAGTGACGTAGCGGGAGGATCCTACAATGAGCAGTTCTTC. It is translated as CASSDVAGGSYNEQFF.